Detailed here is one T cell receptor beta chain. The antigen is undetermined. Sequenced by immunoSEQ multiplex PCR; TCRdb stores in-frame clones only, minus some. Of roughly 80,000 clones in the sample, over 75% were seen once. These data are taken from a study of T cell responses to AZD1222 COVID-19 vaccine. Overall study findings and caveats: Donor demographics were predominantly white British with a female majority; clonal diversity may be underestimated. AZD1222 recipients seropositive at baseline numbered only 6 or 7. At 160-218 and 743-854, vaccine-associated CD4 TCRs were dominant, and they spanned spike.

With 4 bases clipped from V and 2 bases from J, the junction kept 7 bases outside the gene matches. From germline, CDR1 is SGHVS and CDR2 FNYEAQ. The CDR3 is made up of 15 amino acids. The TCR sequence derives from an adult in good health. The chain has TRBV7-6 and TRBJ2-5; TRBD2 agrees at 7 bases. The sequences come from peripheral blood, collected on day 0 of MenACWY control vaccination. CDR3 DNA: TGTGCCAGCAGCTCCGGGGGGATGGAACAAGAGACCCAGTACTTC. This translates into CASSSGGMEQETQYF.